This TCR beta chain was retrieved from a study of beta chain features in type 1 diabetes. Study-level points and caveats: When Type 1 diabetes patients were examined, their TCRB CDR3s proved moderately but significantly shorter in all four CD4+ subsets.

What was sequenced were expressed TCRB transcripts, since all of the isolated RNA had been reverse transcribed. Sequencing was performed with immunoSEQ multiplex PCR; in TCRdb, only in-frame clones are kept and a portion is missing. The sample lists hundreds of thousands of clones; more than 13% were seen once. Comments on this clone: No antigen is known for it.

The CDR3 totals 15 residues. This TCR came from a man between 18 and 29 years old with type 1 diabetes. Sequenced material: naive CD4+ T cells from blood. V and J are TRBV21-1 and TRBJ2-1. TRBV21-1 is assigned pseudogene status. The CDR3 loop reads CASSNKGKEYNEQFF. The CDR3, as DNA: TGTGCCAGCAGCAATAAGGGTAAGGAGTACAATGAGCAGTTCTTC.